A selection of T cell receptor beta chains follows, all from one sample in a study of cytomegalovirus exposure and HLA in healthy donors. Clones were read by immunoSEQ multiplex PCR, and TCRdb kept only the in-frame ones, dropping some. The sample has around 120,000 clones; around 76% are singletons. Sequences were obtained from PBMCs. The receptors shown here come from a man aged 55 to 70 in good health and CMV-seropositive. Each CDR3 is given with its conserved first and last residue. D genes are given only for firm matches. Clone size appears in some rows only: once, few, many, or a class for an expanded clone.

v_call,clone_size,j_call,d_call,cdr3_nt,cdr3_aa
TRBV10-2,few,TRBJ1-5,-,TGCGCCAGCAGTGAGTGGACCGGGACTCAAGATAATCAGCCCCAGCATTTT,CASSEWTGTQDNQPQHF
TRBV5-1,few,TRBJ1-1,-,TGCGCCAGCAGCTTACTGGACTCGGCTGAAGCTTTCTTT,CASSLLDSAEAFF
TRBV7-9,few,TRBJ1-4,TRBD1,TGTGCCAGCAGCTTATTCGAGGGGGCGCAGGAAAAACTGTTTTTT,CASSLFEGAQEKLFF
TRBV15,-,TRBJ1-1,TRBD1,TGTGCCACCAGCAGAGATCGACAGGGGGGCCTGTCGGCTTTCTTT,CATSRDRQGGLSAFF
TRBV14,-,TRBJ1-1,-,TGTGCCAGCAGCCAGTATCAGGAAGCTTTCTTT,CASSQYQEAFF
TRBV5-3,few,TRBJ2-7,-,TGTGCCAGAAGCTTGCCCCGCCGGGAGAGATACGAGCAGTACTTC,CARSLPRRERYEQYF
TRBV7-8,once,TRBJ1-1,-,TGTGCCAGCAGCCTCGGACCCTCGCAGGGCACTGAAGCTTTCTTT,CASSLGPSQGTEAFF
TRBV14,-,TRBJ1-2,-,TGTGCCAGCAGCCAAGATCAGGGAACCGGCTACACCTTC,CASSQDQGTGYTF
TRBV20-1,-,TRBJ2-1,-,TGCAGTGCTAGAGATCAGAATGAGCAGTTCTTC,CSARDQNEQFF
TRBV18,-,TRBJ1-1,-,TGTGCCAGCTCACCCGGGGGTAGGGTTGAAGCTTTCTTT,CASSPGGRVEAFF
TRBV11-2,-,TRBJ1-1,-,TGTGCCAGCAGCCCAGGGACTTACAGGGAAGCTTTCTTT,CASSPGTYREAFF
TRBV6-5,-,TRBJ1-2,-,TGTGCCAGCAGTTACGGGGCAGGAGGGGACTATGGCTACACCTTC,CASSYGAGGDYGYTF
TRBV5-1,-,TRBJ1-2,-,TGCGCCAGCAGAATAAACAGTAACTATGGCTACACCTTC,CASRINSNYGYTF
TRBV6-1,-,TRBJ2-3,-,TGTGCCAGCAGGGTGGGTAGCGGCGTCACAGATACGCAGTATTTT,CASRVGSGVTDTQYF
TRBV30,-,TRBJ2-7,TRBD1,TGTGCCTGGAGTGTACCGGGACAGGGTAGAACCTACGAGCAGTACTTC,CAWSVPGQGRTYEQYF
TRBV6-6,once,TRBJ2-1,TRBD2,TGTGCCAGCAGTTACCGGACTAGGGCTGAGCAGTTCTTC,CASSYRTRAEQFF
TRBV11-2,once,TRBJ2-4,TRBD1,TGTGCCAGCAGCACCACAGGGGATAGCATTCAGTACTTC,CASSTTGDSIQYF